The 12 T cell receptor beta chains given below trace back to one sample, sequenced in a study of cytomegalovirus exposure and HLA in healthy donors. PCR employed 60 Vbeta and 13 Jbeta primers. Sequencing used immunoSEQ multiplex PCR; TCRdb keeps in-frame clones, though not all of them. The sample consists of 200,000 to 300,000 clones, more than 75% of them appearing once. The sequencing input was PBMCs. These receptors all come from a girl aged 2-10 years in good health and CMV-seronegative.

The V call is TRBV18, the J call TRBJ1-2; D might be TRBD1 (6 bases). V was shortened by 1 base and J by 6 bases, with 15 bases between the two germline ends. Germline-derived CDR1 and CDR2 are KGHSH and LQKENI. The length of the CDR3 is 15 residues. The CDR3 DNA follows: TGTGCCAGCTCACCACTTCCAAACAGGGCGGATGGCTACACCTTC. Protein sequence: CASSPLPNRADGYTF.

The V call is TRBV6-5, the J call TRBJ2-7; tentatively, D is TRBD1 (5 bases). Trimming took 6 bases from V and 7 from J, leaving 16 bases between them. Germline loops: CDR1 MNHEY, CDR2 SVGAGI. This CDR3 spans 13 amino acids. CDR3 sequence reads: CASSLGGAWEQYF. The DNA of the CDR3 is TGTGCCAGCAGCCTGGGTGGGGCATGGGAGCAGTACTTC.

In DNA form, the CDR3 reads TGCGCCAGCAGCTTATCGGGACAGGGCAATGAGCAGTTCTTC. Protein: CASSLSGQGNEQFF. The rearrangement uses TRBV5-1 and TRBJ2-1, with TRBD1 matching 9 bases. Germline V gene lookup returns CDR1 SGHRS and CDR2 YFSETQ. The V gene end was trimmed by 2 bases and the J gene end by 6 bases; junction bases not matched to a gene: 3. This CDR3 region has 14 residues.

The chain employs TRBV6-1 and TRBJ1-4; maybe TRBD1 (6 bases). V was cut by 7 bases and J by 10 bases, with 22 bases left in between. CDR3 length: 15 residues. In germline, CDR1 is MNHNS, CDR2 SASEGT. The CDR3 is CASNLSHRERGKLFF. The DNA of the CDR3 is TGTGCCAGCAACCTATCCCACAGGGAACGTGGAAAACTGTTTTTT.

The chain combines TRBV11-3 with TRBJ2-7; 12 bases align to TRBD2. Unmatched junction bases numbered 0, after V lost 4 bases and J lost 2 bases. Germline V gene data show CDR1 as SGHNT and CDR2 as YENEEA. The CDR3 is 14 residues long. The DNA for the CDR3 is TGTGCCAGCAGCTCTAGCGGGAGGGCCTACGAGCAGTACTTC. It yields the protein CASSSSGRAYEQYF.

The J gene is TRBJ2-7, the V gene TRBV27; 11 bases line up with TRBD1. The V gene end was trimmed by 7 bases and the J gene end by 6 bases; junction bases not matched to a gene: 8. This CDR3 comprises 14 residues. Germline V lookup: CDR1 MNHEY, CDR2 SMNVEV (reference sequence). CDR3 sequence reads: CASMVGTGGSEQYF. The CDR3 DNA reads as TGTGCCAGCATGGTAGGGACAGGGGGAAGCGAGCAGTACTTC.

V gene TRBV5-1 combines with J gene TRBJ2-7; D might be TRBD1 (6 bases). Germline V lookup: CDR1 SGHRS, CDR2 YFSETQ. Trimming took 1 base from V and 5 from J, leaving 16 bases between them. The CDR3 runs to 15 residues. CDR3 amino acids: CASSLFTGLRNEQYF. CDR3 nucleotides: TGCGCCAGCAGCTTGTTCACAGGGTTGAGAAACGAGCAGTACTTC.

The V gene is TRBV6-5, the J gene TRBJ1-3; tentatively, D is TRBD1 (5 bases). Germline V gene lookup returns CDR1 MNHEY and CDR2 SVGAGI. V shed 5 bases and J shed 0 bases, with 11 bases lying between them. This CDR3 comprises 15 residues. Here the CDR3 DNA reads TGTGCCAGCAGTCAAATGACAGCCTCTGGAAACACCATATATTTT. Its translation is CASSQMTASGNTIYF.

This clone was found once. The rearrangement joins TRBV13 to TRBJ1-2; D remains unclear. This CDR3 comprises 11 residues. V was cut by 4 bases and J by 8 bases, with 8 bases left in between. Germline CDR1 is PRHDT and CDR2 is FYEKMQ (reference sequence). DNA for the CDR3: TGTGCCAGCAGCTCCGGTTTCGGCTACACCTTC. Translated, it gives CASSSGFGYTF.

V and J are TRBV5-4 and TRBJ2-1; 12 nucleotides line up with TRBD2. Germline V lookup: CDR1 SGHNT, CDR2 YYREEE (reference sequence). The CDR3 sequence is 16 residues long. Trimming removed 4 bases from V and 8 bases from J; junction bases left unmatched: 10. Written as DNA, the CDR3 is TGTGCCAGCAGCGCGGTACTAGCGGGGGGCATCCATGAGCAGTTCTTC. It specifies CASSAVLAGGIHEQFF. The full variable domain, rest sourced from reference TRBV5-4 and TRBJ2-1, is ETGVTQSPTHLIKTRGQQVTLRCSSQSGHNTVSWYQQALGQGPQFIFQYYREEENGRGNFPPRFSGLQFPNYSSELNVNALELDDSALYLCASSAVLAGGIHEQFFGPGTRLTVL.

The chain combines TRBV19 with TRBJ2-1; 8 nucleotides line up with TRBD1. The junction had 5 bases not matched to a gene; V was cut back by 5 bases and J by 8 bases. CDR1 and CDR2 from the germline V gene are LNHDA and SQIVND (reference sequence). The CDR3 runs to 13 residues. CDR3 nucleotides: TGTGCCAGTAGTGTGGACAGGGTGTATGAGCAGTTCTTC. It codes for CASSVDRVYEQFF.

As DNA, the CDR3 is TGCAGCGTTTCCCTCGGGGAAGGGGGCTACGAGCAGTACTTC. Encoded protein: CSVSLGEGGYEQYF. The chain employs TRBV29-1 and TRBJ2-7; TRBD1 is a possible D gene (6 bases). Trimming removed 5 bases from V and 3 bases from J, with 17 bases in between. This CDR3 spans 14 amino acids. CDR1 is SQVTM and CDR2 is ANQGSEA in the germline V gene.